The 10 T cell receptor beta chains given below trace back to one sample, sequenced in a study of CD8+CD57+ T cells in acquired aplastic anemia. Using genomic DNA as the template, TCR beta VDJ and CDR3 profiling was carried out. TCRdb re-called the reads through MiXCR, storing one row per CDR3 protein. The sample has about 190,000 distinct CDR3 sequences; about half are singletons. The sample consisted of sorted CD4+, CD8+, or CD8+CD57+ T cells (not recorded which) from PBMCs. These receptors originate from a human donor in good health, serving as a control.

The chain joins TRBV29-1 to TRBJ2-5; D is unclear. V gave up 0 bases and J gave up 5 bases, with 16 bases separating them. The CDR3 consists of 15 residues. The V gene's germline CDR1 is SQVTM and CDR2 ANQGSEA. This CDR3 is CSVEDVWVHGETQYF. The CDR3 DNA follows: TGCAGCGTTGAAGATGTGTGGGTACATGGGGAGACCCAGTACTTC.

The gene calls are TRBV10-3 and TRBJ1-6, with D possibly matching TRBD1 (6 bases). This CDR3 is built from 15 residues. Per germline, CDR1 ENHRY and CDR2 SYGVKD. Trimming removed 6 bases from V and 6 bases from J, with 15 bases in between. CDR3 nucleotide sequence: TGTGCCATCAGGGGGGGCAGGGTTGCTAATTCACCCCTCCACTTT. Its translation is CAIRGGRVANSPLHF.

Comments on this clonotype: Given a much more abundant clone one base away, this may be a read error. The chain combines TRBV4-2 with TRBJ2-2; a weak D match, TRBD2 (6 bases). Germline V gives CDR1 LGHNA, CDR2 YNFKEQ. The CDR3 is made up of 15 amino acids. The CDR3: CASSHRDSIAGEPFF. The CDR3 DNA sequence: TGTGCCAGCAGTCACCGGGACTCGATCGCCGGGGAGCCGTTTTTT.

This chain connects TRBV19 to TRBJ1-5; no definite D call. CDR3 length equals 14 residues. The germline V gene has CDR1 LNHDA and CDR2 SQIVND (reference sequence). Deletions cut 3 bases from V and 11 bases from J, with 17 bases between. CDR3 nucleotide sequence: TGTGCCAGTAGTATGCAGATGGGAACGGAGACCCAGCATTTT. Translation: CASSMQMGTETQHF. The complete variable domain, with remaining parts taken from reference TRBV19 and TRBJ1-5, reads DGGITQSPKYLFRKEGQNVTLSCEQNLNHDAMYWYRQDPGQGLRLIYYSQIVNDFQKGDIAEGYSVSREKKESFPLTVTSAQKNPTAFYLCASSMQMGTETQHFGDGTRLSIL.

This clonotype was seen only a few times. The CDR3 sequence is CASSLLSTSVTDTQYF. For the CDR3, the DNA is TGCGCCAGCAGCTTGCTATCGACTAGCGTCACAGATACGCAGTATTTT. J is TRBJ2-3 and V is TRBV5-1, with 8 bases identical to TRBD2. Germline values: CDR1 SGHRS, CDR2 YFSETQ. This CDR3 region has 16 residues. V shed 1 base, J shed 2 bases, and the junction held 6 bases outside the gene matches.

This clonotype was counted many times. The rearrangement uses TRBV4-2 and TRBJ2-2; TRBD2 agrees at 10 bases. The V gene end was trimmed by 4 bases and the J gene end by 6 bases; junction bases not matched to a gene: 11. CDR1 and CDR2 from the germline V gene are LGHNA and YNFKEQ. This CDR3 region has 17 residues. CDR3 coding DNA: TGTGCCAGCAGCCCTAATAGCGGGGGGCTTAAGTCCGGGGAGCTGTTTTTT. Translating gives CASSPNSGGLKSGELFF.

This clonotype appeared a single time. The V call is TRBV19, the J call TRBJ2-5, with D perhaps assigned TRBD1 or TRBD2 (5 bases each). The end of the DNA fits TRBJ2-7 better, so the J call may be wrong. There are 15 residues in the CDR3. Germline CDR1 LNHDA, CDR2 SQIVND (reference sequence). The CDR3 sequence: CASSTPKGTTYEQYF. The CDR3 DNA is TGTGCCAGTAGTACACCGAAAGGGACGACCTACGAGCAGTACTTC.

V gene TRBV19 combines with J gene TRBJ2-3; D might be TRBD1 (5 bases). CDR1 is LNHDA and CDR2 is SQIVND in the germline V gene (reference sequence). Between the trimmed V and J ends, which lost 7 bases and 6 bases, there was a span of 26 bases. The CDR3 has 17 residues. CDR3 nucleotide sequence: TGTGCCAGTACCCAACCGGCGCTAGGGGATGGAAGGGATACGCAGTATTTT. It is translated as CASTQPALGDGRDTQYF.

A word on this clonotype: This may be a read error: a much more frequent sequence differs by one nucleotide. This sequence joins TRBV7-8 and TRBJ1-4; the match to TRBD1 covers 7 bases. Germline CDR1 is SGHVS and CDR2 is FQNEAQ. Unmatched junction bases numbered 10, after V lost 11 bases and J lost 7 bases. The CDR3 loop spans 13 amino acids. The CDR3, as DNA: TGTGCCTGGACTCCGGGGACAGTTGAAAAACTGTTTTTT. Protein: CAWTPGTVEKLFF. Filled out from reference TRBV7-8 and TRBJ1-4, the complete variable domain reads GAGVSQSPRYKVAKRGQDVALRCDPISGHVSLFWYQQALGQGPEFLTYFQNEAQLDKSGLPSDRFFAERPEGSVSTLKIQRTQQEDSAVYLCAWTPGTVEKLFFGSGTQLSVL.

Comment on this clonotype: The junction departs from germline at one end; a sequencing error may be responsible. This chain connects TRBV10-3 to TRBJ1-1; 8 bases fit TRBD1. CDR1 is ENHRY and CDR2 is SYGVKD in the germline V gene. The CDR3 totals 14 residues. CDR3 bases: TGTGCCATCAGTACGGGACAGGAGAACACTAAAGCTTTCTTT. Protein: CAISTGQENTKAFF.